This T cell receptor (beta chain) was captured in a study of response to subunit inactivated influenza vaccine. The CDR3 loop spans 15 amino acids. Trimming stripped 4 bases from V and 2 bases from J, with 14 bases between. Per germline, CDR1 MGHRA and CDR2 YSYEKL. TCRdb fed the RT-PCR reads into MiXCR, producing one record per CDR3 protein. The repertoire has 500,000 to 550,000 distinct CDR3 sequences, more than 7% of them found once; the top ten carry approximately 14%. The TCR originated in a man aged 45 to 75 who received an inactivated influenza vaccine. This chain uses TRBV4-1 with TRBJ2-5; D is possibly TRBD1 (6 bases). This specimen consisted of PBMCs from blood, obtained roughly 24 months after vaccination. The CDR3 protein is CASSPGGRYQETQYF. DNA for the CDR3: TGCGCCAGCAGCCCTGGGGGCAGATATCAAGAGACCCAGTACTTC.